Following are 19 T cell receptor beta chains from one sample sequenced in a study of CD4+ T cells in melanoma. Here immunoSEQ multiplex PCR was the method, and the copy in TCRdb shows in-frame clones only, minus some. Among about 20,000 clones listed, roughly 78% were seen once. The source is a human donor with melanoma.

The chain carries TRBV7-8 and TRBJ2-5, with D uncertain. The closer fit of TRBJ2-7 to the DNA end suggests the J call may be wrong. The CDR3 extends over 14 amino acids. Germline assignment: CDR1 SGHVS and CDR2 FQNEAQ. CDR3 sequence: CASSPRTVSYEQYF. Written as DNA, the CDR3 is TGTGCCAGCAGCCCTAGGACCGTTTCCTACGAGCAGTACTTC.

The DNA for the CDR3 is TGCGCCAGCAGCTTGGATGCGTATGGCTACACCTTC. Residues: CASSLDAYGYTF. The chain links TRBV5-1 to TRBJ1-2; D remains ambiguous. Germline assignment: CDR1 SGHRS and CDR2 YFSETQ. Trimming removed 0 bases at V and 5 bases at J, with 5 bases between. This CDR3 is built from 12 residues. Full variable domain (rest looked up from reference TRBV5-1 and TRBJ1-2): KAGVTQTPRYLIKTRGQQVTLSCSPISGHRSVSWYQQTPGQGLQFLFEYFSETQRNKGNFPGRFSGRQFSNSRSEMNVSTLELGDSALYLCASSLDAYGYTFGSGTRLTVV.

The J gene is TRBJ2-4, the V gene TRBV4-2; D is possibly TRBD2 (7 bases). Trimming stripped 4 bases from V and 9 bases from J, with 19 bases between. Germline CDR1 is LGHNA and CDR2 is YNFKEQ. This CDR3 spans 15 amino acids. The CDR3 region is CASSRGEGGQGIQYF. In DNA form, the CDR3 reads TGTGCCAGCAGCCGGGGAGAGGGGGGGCAGGGCATTCAGTACTTC.

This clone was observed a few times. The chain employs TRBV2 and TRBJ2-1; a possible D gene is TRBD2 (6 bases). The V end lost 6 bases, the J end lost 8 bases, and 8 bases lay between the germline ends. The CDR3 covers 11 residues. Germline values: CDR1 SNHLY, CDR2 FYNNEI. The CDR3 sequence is CASREGYEQFF. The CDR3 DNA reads TGTGCCAGCAGGGAGGGATATGAGCAGTTCTTC.

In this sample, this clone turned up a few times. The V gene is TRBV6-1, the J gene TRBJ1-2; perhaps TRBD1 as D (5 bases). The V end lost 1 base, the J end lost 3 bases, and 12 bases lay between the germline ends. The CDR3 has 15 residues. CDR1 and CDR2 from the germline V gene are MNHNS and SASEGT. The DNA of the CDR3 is TGTGCCAGCAGTGAAGGCCGGGGGAGGGACTATGGCTACACCTTC. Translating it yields CASSEGRGRDYGYTF.

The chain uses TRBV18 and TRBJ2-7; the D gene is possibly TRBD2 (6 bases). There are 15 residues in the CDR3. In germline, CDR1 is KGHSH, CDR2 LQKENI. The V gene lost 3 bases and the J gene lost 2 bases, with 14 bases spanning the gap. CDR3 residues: CASSPVRGSAYEQYF. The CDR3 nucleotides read TGTGCCAGCTCACCGGTACGGGGGTCCGCCTACGAGCAGTACTTC.

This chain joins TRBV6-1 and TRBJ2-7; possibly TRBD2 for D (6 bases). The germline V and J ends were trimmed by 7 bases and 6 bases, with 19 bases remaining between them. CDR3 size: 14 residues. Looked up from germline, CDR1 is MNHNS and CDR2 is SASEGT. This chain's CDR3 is CASNRGALRSEQYF. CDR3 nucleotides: TGTGCCAGCAACCGCGGGGCTCTTCGTTCCGAGCAGTACTTC.

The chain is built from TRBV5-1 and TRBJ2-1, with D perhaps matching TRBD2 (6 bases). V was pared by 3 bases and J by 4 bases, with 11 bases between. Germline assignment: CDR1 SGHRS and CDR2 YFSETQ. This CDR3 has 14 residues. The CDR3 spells CASSSAAGYNEQFF. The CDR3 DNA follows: TGCGCCAGCAGCTCGGCGGCGGGATACAATGAGCAGTTCTTC.

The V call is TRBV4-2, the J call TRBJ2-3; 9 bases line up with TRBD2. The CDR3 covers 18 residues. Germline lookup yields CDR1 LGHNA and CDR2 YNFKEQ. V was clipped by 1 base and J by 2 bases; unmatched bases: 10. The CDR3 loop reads CASSQAGGSSGATDTQYF. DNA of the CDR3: TGTGCCAGCAGCCAAGCCGGGGGGTCTAGCGGGGCCACAGATACGCAGTATTTT.

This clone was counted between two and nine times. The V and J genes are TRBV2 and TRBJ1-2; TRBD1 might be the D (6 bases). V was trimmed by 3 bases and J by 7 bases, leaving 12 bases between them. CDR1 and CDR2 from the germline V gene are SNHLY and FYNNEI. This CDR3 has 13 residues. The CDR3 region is CASSDGGLSGYTF. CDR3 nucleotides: TGTGCCAGCAGTGACGGGGGGCTCAGTGGCTACACCTTC.

In nucleotides, the CDR3 is TGCGCCAGCAGCTTACGGTCCCTCCCAGGTTCCACCGGGGAGCTGTTTTTT. It encodes CASSLRSLPGSTGELFF. V usage is TRBV5-1 and J usage is TRBJ2-2; D not resolved. This CDR3 comprises 17 residues. V lost 2 bases to trimming and J lost 4 bases, with 18 bases between them. The germline CDR1 and CDR2 sequences are SGHRS and YFSETQ.

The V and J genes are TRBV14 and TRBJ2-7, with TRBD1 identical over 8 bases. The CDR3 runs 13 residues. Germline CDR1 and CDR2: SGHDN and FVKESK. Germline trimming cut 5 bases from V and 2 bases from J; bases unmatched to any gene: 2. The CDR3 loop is CASSVGQAYEQYF. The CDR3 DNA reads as TGTGCCAGCAGCGTGGGACAGGCCTACGAGCAGTACTTC.

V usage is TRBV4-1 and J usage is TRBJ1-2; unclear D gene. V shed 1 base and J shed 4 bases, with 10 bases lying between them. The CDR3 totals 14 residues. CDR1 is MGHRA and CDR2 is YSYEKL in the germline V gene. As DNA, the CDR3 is TGCGCCAGCAGCCAAGCGGGGTTCGGCTATGGCTACACCTTC. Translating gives CASSQAGFGYGYTF.

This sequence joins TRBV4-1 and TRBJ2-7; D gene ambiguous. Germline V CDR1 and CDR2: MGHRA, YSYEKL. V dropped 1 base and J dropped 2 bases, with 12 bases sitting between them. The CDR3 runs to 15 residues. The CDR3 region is CASSQARARAYEQYF. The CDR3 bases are TGCGCCAGCAGCCAAGCTAGAGCTAGAGCCTACGAGCAGTACTTC.

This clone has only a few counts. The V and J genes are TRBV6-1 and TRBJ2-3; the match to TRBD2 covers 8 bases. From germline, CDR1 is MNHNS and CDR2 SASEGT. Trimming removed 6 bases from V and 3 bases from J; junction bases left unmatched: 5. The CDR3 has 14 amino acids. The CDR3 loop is CASRRRGGTDTQYF. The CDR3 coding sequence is TGTGCCAGCAGGAGACGGGGGGGGACAGATACGCAGTATTTT.

CDR3 coding DNA: TGTGCCAGCATCCCGGAGAAGTCAGGGGGGAGGCCCCAGCATTTT. This sequence encodes CASIPEKSGGRPQHF. V usage is TRBV21-1 and J usage is TRBJ1-5; TRBD1 reflects the table's D call only, with no check against the DNA. TRBV21-1 is given as a pseudogene. The CDR3 length is 15 residues.

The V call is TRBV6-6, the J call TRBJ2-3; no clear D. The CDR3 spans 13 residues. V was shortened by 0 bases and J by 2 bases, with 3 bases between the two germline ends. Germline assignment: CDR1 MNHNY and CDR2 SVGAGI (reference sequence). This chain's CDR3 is CASSYSPTDTQYF. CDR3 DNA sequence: TGTGCCAGCAGTTACTCGCCCACAGATACGCAGTATTTT.

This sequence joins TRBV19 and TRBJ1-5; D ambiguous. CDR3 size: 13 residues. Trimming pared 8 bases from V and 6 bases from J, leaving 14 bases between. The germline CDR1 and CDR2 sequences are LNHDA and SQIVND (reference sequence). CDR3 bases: TGTGCCAGTTCTGCGGGGATGGGTCAGCCCCAGCATTTT. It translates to CASSAGMGQPQHF.

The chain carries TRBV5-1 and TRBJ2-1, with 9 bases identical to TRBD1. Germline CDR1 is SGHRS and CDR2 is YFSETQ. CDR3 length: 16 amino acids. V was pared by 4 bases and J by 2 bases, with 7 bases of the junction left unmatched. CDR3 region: CASSRSGQGPYNEQFF. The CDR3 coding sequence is TGCGCCAGCAGCCGATCGGGACAGGGCCCCTACAATGAGCAGTTCTTC.